A single sample gave rise to the 26 T cell receptor beta chains below, sequenced in a study of beta chain features in type 1 diabetes. Study results and limitations: Type 1 diabetes patients showed a moderate but significant shortening of TCRB CDR3s in all four CD4+ subsets.

Every isolated RNA sample was fully reverse transcribed, so sequencing captured expressed TCRB transcripts. Here immunoSEQ multiplex PCR was the method, and the copy in TCRdb shows in-frame clones only, minus some. The sample contains a few hundred thousand clones, roughly 16% of which appear only once. These TCRs' antigens remain unknown. Sequencing was performed on naive CD4+ T cells from blood. All receptors derive from a man aged 25-45 years with type 1 diabetes.

This clone was picked up a small number of times. The CDR3 nucleotides are TGCGCCAGCAGCTTGGGATCCACTGGGGCCAACGTCCTGACTTTC. It yields the protein CASSLGSTGANVLTF. V gene TRBV5-1 combines with J gene TRBJ2-6; D gene uncertain. Germline loops: CDR1 SGHRS, CDR2 YFSETQ. The CDR3 loop spans 15 amino acids. V was cut by 0 bases and J by 2 bases, with 6 bases left in between.

The sample holds a few counts of this clone. The V and J genes are TRBV5-1 and TRBJ2-1; tentatively, D is TRBD2 (6 bases). This CDR3 is built from 13 residues. The germline gives CDR1 SGHRS, CDR2 YFSETQ. V was clipped by 2 bases and J by 8 bases, with 11 bases between them. The CDR3 reads CASSLGGGDEQFF. DNA of the CDR3: TGCGCCAGCAGCTTAGGAGGAGGGGATGAGCAGTTCTTC. The full variable domain, completed using reference TRBV5-1 and TRBJ2-1, is KAGVTQTPRYLIKTRGQQVTLSCSPISGHRSVSWYQQTPGQGLQFLFEYFSETQRNKGNFPGRFSGRQFSNSRSEMNVSTLELGDSALYLCASSLGGGDEQFFGPGTRLTVL.

This clone turned up a few times. J is TRBJ2-7 and V is TRBV5-1, with D possibly TRBD1 on 6 matching bases. The CDR3 is 14 amino acids. Germline CDR1 reads SGHRS; CDR2 reads YFSETQ. V shed 0 bases and J shed 6 bases, with 13 bases lying between them. The CDR3 region has the DNA TGCGCCAGCAGCTTGGCGGCAGGGGTGGCCGAGCAGTACTTC. This encodes CASSLAAGVAEQYF.

The chain recombines TRBV4-2 with TRBJ2-7; maybe TRBD1 (6 bases). The CDR3 loop spans 14 amino acids. Trimming pared 4 bases from V and 5 bases from J, leaving 15 bases between. Germline V gene data show CDR1 as LGHNA and CDR2 as YNFKEQ. The CDR3 region is CASSRGTGLDEQYF. DNA for the CDR3: TGTGCCAGCAGCCGTGGAACAGGGCTGGACGAGCAGTACTTC.

The V and J genes are TRBV18 and TRBJ2-7; D is unresolved. The V and J ends lost 0 bases and 7 bases respectively, with 13 bases between them. The CDR3 runs to 14 residues. From germline, CDR1 is KGHSH and CDR2 LQKENI. The CDR3 DNA reads as TGTGCCAGCTCACCACCCAGATCAGGACGGGAGCAGTACTTC. Translating it yields CASSPPRSGREQYF.

The gene calls are TRBV10-3 and TRBJ2-7; D possibly corresponds to TRBD1 (5 bases). The CDR3 loop spans 12 amino acids. Germline V gene sequence: CDR1 ENHRY, CDR2 SYGVKD. Trimming left V 6 bases short and J 0 bases short, with 6 bases between. The CDR3 nucleotides are TGTGCCATCAGAGGGGTCTCCTACGAGCAGTACTTC. Amino acid sequence: CAIRGVSYEQYF.

The chain employs TRBV28 and TRBJ2-5, with 10 bases identical to TRBD2. Looked up from germline, CDR1 is MDHEN and CDR2 is SYDVKM. The CDR3 spans 14 residues. The J segment lost 5 bases and the V segment lost 5 bases, leaving 5 bases of the junction unmatched. The CDR3 reads CASSPAGGGETQYF. CDR3 in DNA: TGTGCCAGCAGTCCAGCGGGAGGGGGTGAGACCCAGTACTTC.

The V call is TRBV28, the J call TRBJ2-6, with 9 bases matching TRBD1. Per germline, CDR1 MDHEN and CDR2 SYDVKM. The CDR3 totals 14 residues. V gave up 11 bases and J gave up 1 base; unmatched junction bases: 3. This CDR3 is CAADRGSGANVLTF. The DNA of the CDR3 is TGTGCCGCCGACAGGGGGTCTGGGGCCAACGTCCTGACTTTC.

The chain joins TRBV9 to TRBJ2-5, with 8 bases lining up with TRBD1. After removal of 3 bases from V and 5 bases from J, the junction contained 6 bases not matched to a gene. There are 14 residues in the CDR3. Germline V gene data show CDR1 as SGDLS and CDR2 as YYNGEE. The CDR3 region is CASSAAGQDETQYF. The CDR3 DNA follows: TGTGCCAGCAGCGCGGCGGGACAGGACGAGACCCAGTACTTC.

The rearrangement uses TRBV7-9 and TRBJ2-1; 13 nucleotides align to TRBD2. Trimming at V came to 5 bases and at J to 0 bases, leaving 4 bases not matched to a gene. The CDR3 runs 17 residues. Per germline, CDR1 SEHNR and CDR2 FQNEAQ (reference sequence). The CDR3, as DNA: TGTGCCAGCAGCCCCAGGACTAGCGGGAGCTCCTACAATGAGCAGTTCTTC. Translating it yields CASSPRTSGSSYNEQFF.

The chain is built from TRBV5-4 and TRBJ2-1; the match to TRBD1 covers 9 bases. V dropped 4 bases and J dropped 2; count of bases not matched to a gene: 4. This CDR3 is built from 15 residues. Per the germline V gene, CDR1 is SGHNT and CDR2 is YYREEE (reference sequence). The DNA for the CDR3 is TGTGCCAGCAGCCCGGGACAGGGCCCCTACAATGAGCAGTTCTTC. Encoded protein: CASSPGQGPYNEQFF. The variable domain in full, with the rest retrieved from reference TRBV5-4 and TRBJ2-1, is ETGVTQSPTHLIKTRGQQVTLRCSSQSGHNTVSWYQQALGQGPQFIFQYYREEENGRGNFPPRFSGLQFPNYSSELNVNALELDDSALYLCASSPGQGPYNEQFFGPGTRLTVL.

The chain combines TRBV29-1 with TRBJ2-5; no clear D gene. Between the trimmed V and J ends, which lost 6 bases and 1 base, there was a span of 9 bases. The CDR3 is made up of 12 amino acids. The V gene's germline CDR1 is SQVTM and CDR2 ANQGSEA. In nucleotides, the CDR3 is TGCAGCGTAAGACTGACCCAAGAGACCCAGTACTTC. Translating it yields CSVRLTQETQYF.

This clone was counted a few times. The rearrangement uses TRBV28 and TRBJ2-7; no firm D call. Trimming left V 2 bases short and J 0 bases short, with 11 bases between. From germline, CDR1 is MDHEN and CDR2 SYDVKM. This CDR3 contains 15 residues. The chain's CDR3 is CASSLGSFSSYEQYF. As DNA, the CDR3 is TGTGCCAGCAGTTTAGGCAGCTTCAGCTCCTACGAGCAGTACTTC.

A few counts support this clone. The chain has TRBV7-2 and TRBJ2-6; D is uncertain. Trimming removed 1 base from V and 2 bases from J, with 6 bases in between. Germline CDR1 is SGHTA and CDR2 is FQGNSA. The CDR3 runs 15 residues. For the CDR3, the DNA is TGTGCCAGCAGCTTAGTCCTAACTGGGGCCAACGTCCTGACTTTC. Its protein is CASSLVLTGANVLTF.

This clone was detected only a few times. The gene calls are TRBV29-1 and TRBJ2-3, with 8 nucleotides matching TRBD1. The CDR3 is 14 residues long. V was clipped by 4 bases and J by 4 bases; unmatched bases: 7. Germline lookup yields CDR1 SQVTM and CDR2 ANQGSEA. The CDR3 DNA reads as TGCAGCGTTGGACATACACAGGGGGCAGATACGCAGTATTTT. Translating it yields CSVGHTQGADTQYF.

V and J are TRBV20-1 and TRBJ2-5, with D unclear. Germline V gene data show CDR1 as DFQATT and CDR2 as SNEGSKA (reference sequence). Trimming left V 3 bases short and J 5 bases short, with 7 bases between. This CDR3 region has 11 residues. In nucleotides, the CDR3 is TGCAGTGCTAGCGCCAAGGAGACCCAGTACTTC. Protein sequence: CSASAKETQYF.

As to this clone: Other DNA sequences in the sample encode the same CDR3. DNA for the CDR3: TGTGCCAGCTCACCCGGGACAGGACCCTCTTACGAGCAGTACTTC. This translates into CASSPGTGPSYEQYF. This chain uses TRBV18 with TRBJ2-7; 8 bases match TRBD1. This CDR3 has 15 amino acids. Germline V gives CDR1 KGHSH, CDR2 LQKENI. V gave up 3 bases and J gave up 4 bases; unmatched junction bases: 8.

J is TRBJ2-3 and V is TRBV29-1; TRBD2 aligns across 8 bases. From germline, CDR1 is SQVTM and CDR2 ANQGSEA. J gave up 1 base and V 7 bases, and 4 bases lay outside the gene matches. The CDR3 has 13 residues. The CDR3 bases are TGCAGCGGTGACGGGAGGGGCACAGATACGCAGTATTTT. This sequence encodes CSGDGRGTDTQYF.

The J gene is TRBJ2-1, the V gene TRBV19; no definite D call. Trimming pared 2 bases from V and 5 bases from J, leaving 7 bases between. The CDR3 sequence is 13 residues long. CDR1 and CDR2 from the germline V gene are LNHDA and SQIVND (reference sequence). Written as DNA, the CDR3 is TGTGCCAGTAGTATAAGCCCCCACAATGAGCAGTTCTTC. Amino acid sequence: CASSISPHNEQFF.

This clone has more than one count but fewer than ten. V is TRBV10-3 and J is TRBJ2-1; D perhaps matches TRBD1 (5 bases). CDR1 and CDR2 from the germline V gene are ENHRY and SYGVKD. The CDR3 contains 13 residues. V dropped 0 bases and J dropped 5 bases, with 5 bases sitting between them. As DNA, the CDR3 is TGTGCCATCAGTGAGTCGACAGACAATGAGCAGTTCTTC. Protein sequence: CAISESTDNEQFF.

Details on this clone: The identical CDR3 is also encoded by other nucleotide sequences in the sample. This chain joins TRBV7-9 and TRBJ2-7; D is uncertain. The CDR3 sequence is 11 residues long. V was cut by 0 bases and J by 6 bases, with 3 bases left in between. From germline, CDR1 is SEHNR and CDR2 FQNEAQ (reference sequence). DNA of the CDR3: TGTGCCAGCAGCTTAGCCGGCGAGCAGTACTTC. Residues: CASSLAGEQYF.

This clone has only a few counts. This chain connects TRBV29-1 to TRBJ1-2; D is perhaps TRBD1 (6 bases). The CDR3 has 15 amino acids. The ends were cut back, 2 bases at V and 4 bases at J, with 17 bases in the middle. CDR1 is SQVTM and CDR2 is ANQGSEA in the germline V gene. The CDR3 DNA reads as TGCAGCGTTGAAACAGGGTCAACACCTGGCTATGGCTACACCTTC. The encoded protein is CSVETGSTPGYGYTF. Filled out from reference TRBV29-1 and TRBJ1-2, the complete variable domain reads SAVISQKPSRDICQRGTSLTIQCQVDSQVTMMFWYRQQPGQSLTLIATANQGSEATYESGFVIDKFPISRPNLTFSTLTVSNMSPEDSSIYLCSVETGSTPGYGYTFGSGTRLTVV.

This clone was counted only a few times. DNA for the CDR3: TGTGCCAGCAGCGCGATTTCCGGGACAGGCATGGGGACCCAGTACTTC. Amino acid sequence: CASSAISGTGMGTQYF. The chain carries TRBV9 and TRBJ2-5; 8 bases map to TRBD1. Trimming cost V 3 bases and J 7 bases; bases outside gene matches: 14. This CDR3 contains 16 residues. The germline V gene encodes CDR1 SGDLS and CDR2 YYNGEE.

This clone was seen a few times. The CDR3 coding sequence is TGTGCCAGCAGCTTGTCGCGGCCAGATACGCAGTATTTT. Protein product: CASSLSRPDTQYF. V gene TRBV7-8 combines with J gene TRBJ2-3; D not resolved. The CDR3 length is 13 residues. V shed 3 bases and J shed 4 bases, with 8 bases lying between them. Looked up from germline, CDR1 is SGHVS and CDR2 is FQNEAQ.

This clone was found a few times. The V call is TRBV14, the J call TRBJ2-3; D not certain. Germline CDR1 is SGHDN and CDR2 is FVKESK. Between the trimmed V and J ends, which lost 2 bases and 1 base, there was a span of 13 bases. The CDR3 spans 16 residues. This CDR3 is CASSQRIRERTDTQYF. As DNA, the CDR3 is TGTGCCAGCAGCCAAAGGATCAGAGAACGCACAGATACGCAGTATTTT.

This clone was picked up a small number of times. V usage is TRBV5-1 and J usage is TRBJ2-6; D not certain. Trimming cost V 6 bases and J 1 base, with 14 bases left between them. Per the germline V gene, CDR1 is SGHRS and CDR2 is YFSETQ. This CDR3 region has 16 residues. The CDR3 DNA sequence: TGCGCCAGCACCTTACCCTCCGGGTCTGGGGCCAACGTCCTGACTTTC. This encodes CASTLPSGSGANVLTF. Full variable domain (missing parts from reference TRBV5-1 and TRBJ2-6): KAGVTQTPRYLIKTRGQQVTLSCSPISGHRSVSWYQQTPGQGLQFLFEYFSETQRNKGNFPGRFSGRQFSNSRSEMNVSTLELGDSALYLCASTLPSGSGANVLTFGAGSRLTVL.